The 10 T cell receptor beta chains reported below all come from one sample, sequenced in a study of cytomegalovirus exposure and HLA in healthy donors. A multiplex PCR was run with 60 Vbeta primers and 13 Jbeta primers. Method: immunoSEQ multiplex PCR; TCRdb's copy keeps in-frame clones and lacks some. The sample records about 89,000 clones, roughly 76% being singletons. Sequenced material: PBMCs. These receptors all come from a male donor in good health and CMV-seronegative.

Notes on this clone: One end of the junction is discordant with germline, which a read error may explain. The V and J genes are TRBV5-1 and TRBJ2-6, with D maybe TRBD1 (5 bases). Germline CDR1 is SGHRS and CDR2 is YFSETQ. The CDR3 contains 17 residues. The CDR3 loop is CASSLRQLRSGANGLTF. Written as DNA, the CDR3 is TGCGCCAGCAGCTTGCGACAGTTAAGGTCTGGGGCCAACGGCCTGACTTTC. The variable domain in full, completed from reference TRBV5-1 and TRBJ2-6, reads KAGVTQTPRYLIKTRGQQVTLSCSPISGHRSVSWYQQTPGQGLQFLFEYFSETQRNKGNFPGRFSGRQFSNSRSEMNVSTLELGDSALYLCASSLRQLRSGANGLTFGAGSRLTVL.

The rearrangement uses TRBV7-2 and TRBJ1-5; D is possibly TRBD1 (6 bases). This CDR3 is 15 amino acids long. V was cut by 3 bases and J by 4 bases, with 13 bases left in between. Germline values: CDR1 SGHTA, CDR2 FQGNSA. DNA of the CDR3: TGTGCCAGCAGCTTCTCTCAGGGGTTAAATCAGCCCCAGCATTTT. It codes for CASSFSQGLNQPQHF.

The DNA for the CDR3 is TGTGCCAGCAGGGGACAGGGGGCGAGACATGGCTACACCTTC. As protein: CASRGQGARHGYTF. The chain combines TRBV28 with TRBJ1-2; 12 bases match TRBD1. V gave up 6 bases and J gave up 6 bases; unmatched junction bases: 5. The CDR3 has 14 amino acids. The germline V gene has CDR1 MDHEN and CDR2 SYDVKM.

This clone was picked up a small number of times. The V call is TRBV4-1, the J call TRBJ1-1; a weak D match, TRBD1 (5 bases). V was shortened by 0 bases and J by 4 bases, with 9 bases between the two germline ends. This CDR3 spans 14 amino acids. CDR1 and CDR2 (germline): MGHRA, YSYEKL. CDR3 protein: CASSQEQGATEAFF. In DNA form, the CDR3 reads TGCGCCAGCAGCCAAGAACAAGGGGCCACTGAAGCTTTCTTT.

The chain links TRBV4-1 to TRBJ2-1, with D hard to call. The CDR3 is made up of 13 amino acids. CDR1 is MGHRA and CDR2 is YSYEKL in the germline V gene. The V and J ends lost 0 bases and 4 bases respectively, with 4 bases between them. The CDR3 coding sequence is TGCGCCAGCAGCCAAGATATGTACAATGAGCAGTTCTTC. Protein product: CASSQDMYNEQFF.

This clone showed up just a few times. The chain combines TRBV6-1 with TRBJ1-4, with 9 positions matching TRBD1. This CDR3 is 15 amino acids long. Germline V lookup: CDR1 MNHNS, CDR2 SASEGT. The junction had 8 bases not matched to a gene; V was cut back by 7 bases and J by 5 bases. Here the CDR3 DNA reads TGTGCCAGCACTGTACAGGGGGCGGCAAATGAAAAACTGTTTTTT. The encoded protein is CASTVQGAANEKLFF.

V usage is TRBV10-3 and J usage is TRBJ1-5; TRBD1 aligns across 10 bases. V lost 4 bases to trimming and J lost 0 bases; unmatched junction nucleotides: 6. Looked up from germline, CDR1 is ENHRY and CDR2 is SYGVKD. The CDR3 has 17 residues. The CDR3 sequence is CAISGDRGPYSNQPQHF. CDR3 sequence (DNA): TGTGCCATCAGTGGGGACAGGGGCCCTTATAGCAATCAGCCCCAGCATTTT.

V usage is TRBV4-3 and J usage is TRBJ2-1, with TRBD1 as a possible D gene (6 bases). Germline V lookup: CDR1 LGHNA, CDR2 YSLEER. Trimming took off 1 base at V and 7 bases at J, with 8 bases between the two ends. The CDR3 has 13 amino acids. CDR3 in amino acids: CASSQVRGNEQFF. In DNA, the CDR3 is TGCGCCAGCAGCCAAGTCAGGGGTAATGAGCAGTTCTTC.

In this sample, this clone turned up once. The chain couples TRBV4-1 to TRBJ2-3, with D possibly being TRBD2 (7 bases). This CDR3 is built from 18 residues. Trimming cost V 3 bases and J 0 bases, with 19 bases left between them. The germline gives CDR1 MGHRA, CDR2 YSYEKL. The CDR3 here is CASSHLAGGGPSTDTQYF. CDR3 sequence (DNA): TGCGCCAGCAGCCACTTAGCGGGTGGGGGCCCTAGCACAGATACGCAGTATTTT.

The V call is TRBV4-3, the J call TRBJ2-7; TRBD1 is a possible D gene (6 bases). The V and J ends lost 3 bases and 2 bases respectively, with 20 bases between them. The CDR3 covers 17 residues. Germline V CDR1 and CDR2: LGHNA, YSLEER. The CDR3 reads CASSQAARTVTPYEQYF. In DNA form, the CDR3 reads TGCGCCAGCAGCCAGGCTGCCCGGACAGTAACACCCTACGAGCAGTACTTC.